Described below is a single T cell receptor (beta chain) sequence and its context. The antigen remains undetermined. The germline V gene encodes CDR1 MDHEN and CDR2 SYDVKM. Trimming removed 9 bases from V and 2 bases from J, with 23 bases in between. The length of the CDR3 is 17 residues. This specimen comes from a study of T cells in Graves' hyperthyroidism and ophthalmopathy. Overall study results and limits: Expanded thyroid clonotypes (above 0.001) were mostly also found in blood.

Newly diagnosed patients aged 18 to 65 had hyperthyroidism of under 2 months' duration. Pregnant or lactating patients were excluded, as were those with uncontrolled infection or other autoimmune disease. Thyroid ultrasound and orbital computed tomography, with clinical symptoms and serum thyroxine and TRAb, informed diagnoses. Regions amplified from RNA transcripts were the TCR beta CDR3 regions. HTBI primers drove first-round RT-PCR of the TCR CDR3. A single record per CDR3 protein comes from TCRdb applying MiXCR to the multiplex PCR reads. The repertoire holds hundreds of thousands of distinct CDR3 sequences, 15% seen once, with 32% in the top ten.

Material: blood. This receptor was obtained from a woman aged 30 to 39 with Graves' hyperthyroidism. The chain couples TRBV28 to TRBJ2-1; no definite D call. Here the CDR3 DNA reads TGTGCCAGAACCTCCCGTCCAAGTTCCTATCCCTACAATGAGCAGTTCTTC. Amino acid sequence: CARTSRPSSYPYNEQFF.